These T cell receptor beta chains were read from a single sample in a study of shared clonotypes between healthy human individuals. Generated by immunoSEQ multiplex PCR, the TCRdb table keeps only in-frame clones and is missing some. The table lists around 2,000,000 clones, about 95% of them singletons. Source material: naive CD8+ T cells sorted from blood. All receptors derive from a young man in good health. Each CDR3 is given with its conserved first and last residue. The D gene is left open where the match is weak. Expanded clones are given a class, and other clones once, few, many or no size at all.

clone size	D gene	V gene	J gene	CDR3 DNA	CDR3 protein
NA	NA	TRBV9	TRBJ2-3	TGTGCCAGCAGCGGAGAGGGCGGTTTGTCTAGCACAGATACGCAGTATTTT	CASSGEGGLSSTDTQYF
NA	TRBD1	TRBV7-8	TRBJ1-1	TGTGCCAGCAGCTTAGGAACAGGGGTCGACGCTTTCTTT	CASSLGTGVDAFF
NA	NA	TRBV5-6	TRBJ2-7	TGTGCCAGCAGCTTGGTGGGGGAGTCGGTCTCCTACGAGCAGTACTTC	CASSLVGESVSYEQYF
few	NA	TRBV10-1	TRBJ2-7	TGCGCCAGCAGTGGAGGGGTAAACTACGAGCAGTACTTC	CASSGGVNYEQYF
NA	NA	TRBV5-4	TRBJ2-2	TGTGCCAGCAGCTTGCCGGGACACACCGGGGAGCTGTTTTTT	CASSLPGHTGELFF
NA	NA	TRBV28	TRBJ2-7	TGTGCCAGCAGTTTCGGGGGTTCGGACGAGCAGTACTTC	CASSFGGSDEQYF
NA	NA	TRBV27	TRBJ2-3	TGTGCCAGTTGCCAGGACAGCCTGTACACAGATACGCAGTATTTT	CASCQDSLYTDTQYF
NA	TRBD2	TRBV2	TRBJ2-5	TGTGCCACCCTGGAGGCTAGCGGCCGTGGGGAGACCCAGTACTTC	CATLEASGRGETQYF
NA	TRBD1	TRBV6-1	TRBJ2-7	TGTGCCAGCAGTGAAGATCCAGGGGGCTACGAGCAGTACTTC	CASSEDPGGYEQYF
NA	NA	TRBV27	TRBJ2-7	TGTGCCAGCAGCCCGTCGTTCGGGGGCATCCTTTACGAGCAGTACTTC	CASSPSFGGILYEQYF
once	NA	TRBV5-1	TRBJ1-2	TGCGCCAGCAGCGACAGCCCCCTTTATGGCTACACCTTC	CASSDSPLYGYTF
once	TRBD1	TRBV5-1	TRBJ2-5	TGCGCCAGCAGTCGGACAGGGGGCTTCCAAGAGACCCAGTACTTC	CASSRTGGFQETQYF
NA	TRBD1	TRBV4-1	TRBJ1-5	TGCGCCAGCAGCCAAACGACAGGGAGCAATCAGCCCCAGCATTTT	CASSQTTGSNQPQHF
once	TRBD2	TRBV10-3	TRBJ2-2	TGTGCCATCCGGGGGGACGGCACCGGGGAGCTGTTTTTT	CAIRGDGTGELFF
NA	NA	TRBV4-3	TRBJ2-2	TGCGCCAGCAGCCAAATCCTCGGGGAGGATGCCGGGGAGCTGTTTTTT	CASSQILGEDAGELFF
NA	NA	TRBV6-5	TRBJ2-1	TGTGCCAGCAGTTACAGGGTATACAATGAGCAGTTCTTC	CASSYRVYNEQFF
NA	NA	TRBV2	TRBJ1-4	TGTGCCAGCAGTGATCCGGGGCTAAATGAAAAACTGTTTTTT	CASSDPGLNEKLFF
NA	TRBD1	TRBV28	TRBJ1-2	TGTGCCAGCAGAGTACGACAGGGCTATGGCTACACCTTC	CASRVRQGYGYTF
NA	TRBD1	TRBV7-9	TRBJ1-2	TGTGCCAGCAGCCAAGGACAGGGCGCAGGCTATGGCTACACCTTC	CASSQGQGAGYGYTF
NA	NA	TRBV28	TRBJ1-3	TGTGCCAGCAGCCTCGCCGTACCTTCTGGAAACACCATATATTTT	CASSLAVPSGNTIYF
NA	NA	TRBV7-6	TRBJ2-2	TGTGCCAGCACGGGGAACACCGGGGAGCTGTTTTTT	CASTGNTGELFF
once	TRBD2	TRBV5-5	TRBJ2-2	TGTGCCAGCAGCTTGGCACCCGCCGGGGGGGCCGGGGAGCTGTTTTTT	CASSLAPAGGAGELFF
NA	TRBD1	TRBV7-7	TRBJ2-5	TGTGCTAGCAGCCGGGACAGGGAGGAGACCCAGTACTTC	CASSRDREETQYF
NA	NA	TRBV7-9	TRBJ1-2	TGTGCCAGCAGCTTAGTGTCTTGGGAGTATGGCTACACCTTC	CASSLVSWEYGYTF
NA	NA	TRBV30	TRBJ1-4	TGTGCCTGGAGTTTCCGGGCGGCAACTAATGAAAAACTGTTTTTT	CAWSFRAATNEKLFF
NA	TRBD1	TRBV13	TRBJ2-1	TGTGCCAGCAGCCTGGGGACAGGGGTTTCCAATGAGCAGTTCTTC	CASSLGTGVSNEQFF
NA	NA	TRBV27	TRBJ1-5	TGTGCCAGCAGTTACGACATGCGGCAGCCCCAGCATTTT	CASSYDMRQPQHF
NA	NA	TRBV4-3	TRBJ2-5	TGCGCCAGCAGCATACGGGCTCAAGAGACCCAGTACTTC	CASSIRAQETQYF
NA	NA	TRBV9	TRBJ2-7	TGTGCCAGCAGCGACCGACAGGAAAGGAGCTCCTACGAGCAGTACTTC	CASSDRQERSSYEQYF
NA	TRBD1	TRBV6-1	TRBJ1-1	TGTGCCAGCAGTGAAGACAGGGGGCTTCGCACTGAAGCTTTCTTT	CASSEDRGLRTEAFF
NA	TRBD2	TRBV5-3	TRBJ2-7	TGTGCCCAAGCGACTAGCAGCTACGAGCAGTACTTC	CAQATSSYEQYF
NA	TRBD2	TRBV7-9	TRBJ2-7	TGTGCCAGCACCCCGACTAGCGGCTCCTACGAGCAGTACTTC	CASTPTSGSYEQYF
NA	NA	TRBV30	TRBJ2-3	TGTGCCTGGACCAATGGGGTTGCGAGCACAGATACGCAGTATTTT	CAWTNGVASTDTQYF
NA	TRBD2	TRBV9	TRBJ2-3	TGTGCCAGCAGCGTAGGACTAGCGCAGGGGTCAGATACGCAGTATTTT	CASSVGLAQGSDTQYF
NA	NA	TRBV4-1	TRBJ1-1	TGCGCCAGCAGCCAAGAAGGAGTGCGGGACACTGAAGCTTTCTTT	CASSQEGVRDTEAFF
NA	NA	TRBV5-5	TRBJ2-7	TGTGCCAGCAGCTTGGAAGGAGACTCCTACGAGCAGTACTTC	CASSLEGDSYEQYF
NA	NA	TRBV9	TRBJ2-7	TGTGCCAGCAGCCCCTGGCCAGGGAGCTCCTACGAGCAGTACTTC	CASSPWPGSSYEQYF
NA	NA	TRBV18	TRBJ2-7	TGTGCCAGCTCACCACGAGCAGGTTACTCCTACGAGCAGTACTTC	CASSPRAGYSYEQYF
NA	TRBD2	TRBV4-3	TRBJ2-3	TGCGCCAGCAGCCATGACGTGACTAGCGGAGGCACAGATACGCAGTATTTT	CASSHDVTSGGTDTQYF
once	NA	TRBV6-1	TRBJ2-5	TGTGCCAGCAGTGAATCACAGTACCACGAGACCCAGTACTTC	CASSESQYHETQYF
NA	NA	TRBV7-6	TRBJ2-2	TGTGCCAGCAGCCCGCCCACTGGGGAGCTGTTTTTT	CASSPPTGELFF
NA	NA	TRBV27	TRBJ1-1	TGTGCCAGCAGTTTAGTATTTGACATGAACACTGAAGCTTTCTTT	CASSLVFDMNTEAFF
NA	NA	TRBV6-6	TRBJ2-7	TGTGCCGGTAGTCGAGGCACCTACGAGCAGTACTTC	CAGSRGTYEQYF
NA	NA	TRBV27	TRBJ1-6	TGTGCCAGCTGCCCGGGGGTTATGGATTCACCCCTCCACTTT	CASCPGVMDSPLHF
NA	NA	TRBV19	TRBJ2-7	TGTGCCAGTAGTATTACCCCGGGACTCGCACCCTACGAGCAGTACTTC	CASSITPGLAPYEQYF
NA	NA	TRBV6-5	TRBJ2-7	TGTGCCAGCAGCCAAGGCAACTCCTACGAGCAGTACTTC	CASSQGNSYEQYF